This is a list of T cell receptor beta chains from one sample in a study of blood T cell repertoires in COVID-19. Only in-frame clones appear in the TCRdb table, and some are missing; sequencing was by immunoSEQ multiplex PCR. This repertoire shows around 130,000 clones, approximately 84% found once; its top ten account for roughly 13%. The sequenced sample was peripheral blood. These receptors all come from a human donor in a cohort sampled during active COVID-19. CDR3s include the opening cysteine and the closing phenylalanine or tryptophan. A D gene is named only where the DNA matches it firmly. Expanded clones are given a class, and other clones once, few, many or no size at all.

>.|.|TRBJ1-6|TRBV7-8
TGTGCCAGCAGCTTAGGAACAGGGTCACGTAATTCACCCCTCCACTTT
CASSLGTGSRNSPLHF
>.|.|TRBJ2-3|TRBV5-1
TGCGCCAGCAGCGACCGACTCACAGATACGCAGTATTTT
CASSDRLTDTQYF
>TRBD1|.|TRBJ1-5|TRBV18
TGTGCCAGCTCACCGATGGACAGGGATCAGCCCCAGCATTTT
CASSPMDRDQPQHF
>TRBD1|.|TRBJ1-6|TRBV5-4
TGTGCCAGCAGCGGACAGGGGCCATCTAATTCACCCCTCCACTTT
CASSGQGPSNSPLHF
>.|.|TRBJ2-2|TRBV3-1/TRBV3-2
TGTGCCAGCAGCCGATTGGACAGAGTGGAGCTGTTTTTT
CASSRLDRVELFF
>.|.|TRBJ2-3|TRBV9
TGTGCCAGCAGCGCCATTCAGGGTTTGAATACGCAGTATTTT
CASSAIQGLNTQYF
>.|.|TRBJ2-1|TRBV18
TGTGCCAGCTCACCACCTGGGGGGGCCGTCTACAATGAGCAGTTCTTC
CASSPPGGAVYNEQFF
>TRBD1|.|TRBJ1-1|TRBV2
TGTGCCAGCAGTGAAAGCAGGGGGCGCAGGTTGGACACTGAAGCTTTCTTT
CASSESRGRRLDTEAFF
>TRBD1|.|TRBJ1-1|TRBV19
TGTGCCAGTAGTCCTAGGACAGGTGGCAACACTGAAGCTTTCTTT
CASSPRTGGNTEAFF
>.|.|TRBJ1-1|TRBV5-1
TGCGCCAGCAGCTTGGGGGCTACAGGGTTTCGGGACACTGAAGCTTTCTTT
CASSLGATGFRDTEAFF
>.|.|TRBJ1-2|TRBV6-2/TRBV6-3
TGTGCCAGCAGTTACTCTGGGGGGATATCCGACACCTTC
CASSYSGGISDTF
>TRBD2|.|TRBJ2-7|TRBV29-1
TGCAGCGTCCCCAGGAGCGGGGGGGCCTCCTACGAGCAGTACTTC
CSVPRSGGASYEQYF
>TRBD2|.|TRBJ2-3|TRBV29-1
TGCAGCGTTGGGATTCGGGGGGGATGGACAGATACGCAGTATTTT
CSVGIRGGWTDTQYF
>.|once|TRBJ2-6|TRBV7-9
TGTGCCAGCAGCTTAGAGGGGGGGCCTGGGGCCAACGTCCTGACTTTC
CASSLEGGPGANVLTF
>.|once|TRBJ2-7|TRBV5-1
TGCGCCAGCAGCTTCGGGGGGCCGGTTCCCTACGAGCAGTACTTC
CASSFGGPVPYEQYF
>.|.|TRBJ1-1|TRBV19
TGTGCCAGTAGTAATGGAGGGAGGGTGAACACTGAAGCTTTCTTT
CASSNGGRVNTEAFF
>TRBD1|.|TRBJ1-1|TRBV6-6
TGTGCCAGCAGGCTGGGACAGGGGGCGATGAACACTGAAGCTTTCTTT
CASRLGQGAMNTEAFF
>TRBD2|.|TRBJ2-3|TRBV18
TGTGCCAGCTCACCCCCCGGCGGGGGGGCCGTTGGCACAGATACGCAGTATTTT
CASSPPGGGAVGTDTQYF
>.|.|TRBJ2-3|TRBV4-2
TGTGCCAGCAGCCAAGAGAACCAGTTCACAGATACGCAGTATTTT
CASSQENQFTDTQYF
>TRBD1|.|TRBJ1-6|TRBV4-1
TGCGCCAGCAGCCAGACAGGGGGCGTTTCACCCCTCCACTTT
CASSQTGGVSPLHF
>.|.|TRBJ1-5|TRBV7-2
TGTGCCAGCAGCTTTCCTTATAGCAATCAGCCCCAGCATTTT
CASSFPYSNQPQHF
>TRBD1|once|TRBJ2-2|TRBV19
TGTGCCAGTAGTAGGGACAGGGGGCCCACCGGGGAGCTGTTTTTT
CASSRDRGPTGELFF
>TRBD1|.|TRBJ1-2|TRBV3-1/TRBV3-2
TGTGCCAGCAGGAGCTTGGGACAGGACTATGGCTACACCTTC
CASRSLGQDYGYTF
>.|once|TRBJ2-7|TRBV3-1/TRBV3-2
TGTGCCAGCAGCCCGTGGACAGAGGCCTACGAGCAGTACTTC
CASSPWTEAYEQYF
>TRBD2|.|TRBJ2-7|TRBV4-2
TGTGCCAGCAGCCTCCATCACTACGGGACTAGCGGGGGGAAGAGCTCCTACGAGCAGTACTTC
CASSLHHYGTSGGKSSYEQYF
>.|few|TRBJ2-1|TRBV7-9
TGTGCCAGCAGCTTGATGGAGCTCAATGAGCAGTTCTTC
CASSLMELNEQFF
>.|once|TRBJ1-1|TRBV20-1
TGCAGTGCTAGTCCCAGCAGGGTGAACACTGAAGCTTTCTTT
CSASPSRVNTEAFF
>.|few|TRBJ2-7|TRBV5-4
TGTGCCAGCAGCCTGGACAGTGCCTACGAGCAGTACTTC
CASSLDSAYEQYF
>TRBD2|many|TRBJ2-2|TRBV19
TGTGCCAGTAGTATAGATCTAAGGGGGGGACTAGCGGTGAACACCGGGGAGCTGTTTTTT
CASSIDLRGGLAVNTGELFF
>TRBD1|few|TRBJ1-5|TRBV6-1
TGTGCCAGCAGTGAGCAGGGGGTTGACAATCAGCCCCAGCATTTT
CASSEQGVDNQPQHF
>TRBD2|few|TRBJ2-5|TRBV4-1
TGCGCCAGCAGCCCCGGGACTAGCGGGGCTCAAGAGACCCAGTACTTC
CASSPGTSGAQETQYF
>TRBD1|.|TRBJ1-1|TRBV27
TGTGCCAGCAGTCCACGACAGGGGGCGCTTCTCGCTGAAGCTTTCTTT
CASSPRQGALLAEAFF
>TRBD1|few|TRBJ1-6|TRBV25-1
TGTGCCAGCACGCCGGGACAGAATTCACCCCTCCACTTT
CASTPGQNSPLHF
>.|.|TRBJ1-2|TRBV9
TGTGCCAGCACCCCCGGGGGGGCCCTACTTACTAACTATGGCTACACCTTC
CASTPGGALLTNYGYTF
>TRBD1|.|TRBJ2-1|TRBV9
TGTGCCAGCAGCGTAGGACAGGGGGCTTACAATGAGCAGTTCTTC
CASSVGQGAYNEQFF
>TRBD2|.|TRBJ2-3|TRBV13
TGTGCCAGCAGCTCACTAGCGGGGGTGACCGTAAGCACAGATACGCAGTATTTT
CASSSLAGVTVSTDTQYF
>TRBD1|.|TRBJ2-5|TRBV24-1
TGTGCCACCAGTGAAACCCCGGGACAGGGGACGATGGGAGAGACCCAGTACTTC
CATSETPGQGTMGETQYF
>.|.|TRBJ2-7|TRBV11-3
TGTGCCAGCAGCTTAGAAGGGGGCTACGAGCAGTACTTC
CASSLEGGYEQYF
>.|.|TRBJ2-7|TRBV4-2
TGTGCCAGCAGCCTTGACAGGACTAGCTCCTACGAGCAGTACTTC
CASSLDRTSSYEQYF
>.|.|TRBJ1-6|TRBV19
TGTGCCAGTAGTTACGCAGGGGAGCGATCCCTCCACTTT
CASSYAGERSLHF
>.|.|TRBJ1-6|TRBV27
TGTGCCAGCAGTTTGGCCGACAGTACCTATAATTCACCCCTCCACTTT
CASSLADSTYNSPLHF
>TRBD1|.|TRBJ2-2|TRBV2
TGTGCCAGCAGTCCGGGACAGGGGGTAAACGGGGAGCTGTTTTTT
CASSPGQGVNGELFF
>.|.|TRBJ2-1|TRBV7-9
TGTGCCAGCAGGCGGGCTAGCGACTCTTACAATGAGCAGTTCTTC
CASRRASDSYNEQFF
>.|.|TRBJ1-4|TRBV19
TGTGCCAGTACCAATGGACCAGAGGGTGAAAAACTGTTTTTT
CASTNGPEGEKLFF
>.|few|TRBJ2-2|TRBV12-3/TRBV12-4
TGTGCCAGCAGTTTGGCAGTCGCCGGGGAGCTGTTTTTT
CASSLAVAGELFF
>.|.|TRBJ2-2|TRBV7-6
TGTGCCAGCAGCTTAGTTCGGGGTAACACCGGGGAGCTGTTTTTT
CASSLVRGNTGELFF
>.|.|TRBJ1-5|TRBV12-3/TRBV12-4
TGTGCCAGCAGTCTAATGAGGGATCAGCCCCAGCATTTT
CASSLMRDQPQHF